This T cell receptor (beta chain) stems from a study of cytomegalovirus exposure and HLA in healthy donors. Study results and caveats: A list of more than 150 TCR beta chains associated with cytomegalovirus was given.

About this clone itself: The antigen is unknown. Other DNA sequences in this sample translate to the same CDR3.

Germline CDR1 SGHVS, CDR2 FNYEAQ. This CDR3 has 12 amino acids. Trimming stripped 4 bases from V and 7 bases from J, with 8 bases between. TCRdb's table, derived via immunoSEQ multiplex PCR, lists solely in-frame clones and lacks some. The data hold around 300,000 clones, with roughly 87% observed a single time. The receptor comes from a woman under 40 in good health and CMV-seropositive. Specimen: PBMCs. V is TRBV7-6 and J is TRBJ2-1; D unresolved. The CDR3 protein is CASSSSGNEQFF. CDR3 in DNA: TGTGCCAGCAGCTCCAGTGGGAATGAGCAGTTCTTC.